Listed below are T cell receptor beta chains from one sample, sequenced in a study of T-cell reconstitution after alpha-beta-depleted transplantation in children. MiXCR, run by TCRdb on the PCR reads, gives a single entry per CDR3 protein. The sample has under 850,000 distinct CDR3 sequences, about 12% seen once; the top ten hold 0.65% to 0.9%. Sample: PBMCs, taken before TCRalphabeta/CD19-depleted stem cell transplant. The receptors were sampled from a girl between 2 and 10 years old with congenital amegakaryocytic thrombocytopenia, due to receive a stem cell transplant. Both conserved end residues are part of each CDR3. A D gene is named only where the DNA matches it firmly. Clone size is shown for a subset of rows, as once, few, many or a class of expanded clone.

d_call | j_call | v_call | clone_size | cdr3_aa | cdr3_nt
- | TRBJ1-2 | TRBV20-1 | many | CSASSGTAYGYTF | TGCAGTGCTAGCTCCGGGACGGCTTATGGCTACACCTTC
- | TRBJ2-1 | TRBV29-1 | many | CSVERSRYGNEQFF | TGCAGCGTTGAACGTTCCAGATACGGCAATGAGCAGTTCTTC
TRBD1 | TRBJ1-2 | TRBV29-1 | many | CSVEIPGGGYTF | TGCAGCGTTGAAATTCCAGGGGGTGGCTACACCTTC
TRBD1 | TRBJ2-1 | TRBV7-9 | - | CASSGGGIYNEQFF | TGTGCCAGCTCAGGGGGCGGCATATACAATGAGCAGTTCTTC
TRBD1 | TRBJ2-1 | TRBV20-1 | many | CSARSPGTGITYNEQFF | TGCAGTGCTAGATCCCCCGGGACAGGGATAACCTACAATGAGCAGTTCTTC
TRBD1 | TRBJ1-6 | TRBV6-1 | - | CASSEAGGSYSVVGSPLHF | TGTGCCAGCAGTGAAGCAGGGGGCTCATACTCCGTAGTTGGTTCACCCCTCCACTTT
- | TRBJ2-1 | TRBV5-6 | many | CASSQGGPSSYNEQFF | TGTGCCAGCAGCCAAGGGGGACCCAGCTCCTACAATGAGCAGTTCTTC
- | TRBJ1-1 | TRBV5-1 | many | CASRGDWGNTEAFF | TGCGCCAGCAGGGGCGACTGGGGGAACACTGAAGCTTTCTTT
- | TRBJ2-3 | TRBV10-3 | few | CAIRSFTDTQYF | TGTGCCATCCGATCTTTCACAGATACGCAGTATTTT
- | TRBJ2-3 | TRBV4-2 | - | CASSQDQGRDTDTQYF | TGTGCCAGCAGCCAAGATCAGGGGAGGGACACAGATACGCAGTATTTT
- | TRBJ1-6 | TRBV6-2/TRBV6-3 | - | CASTTGTRHNSPLHF | TGTGCCAGCACGACCGGGACAAGGCATAATTCACCCCTCCACTTT
- | TRBJ1-5 | TRBV6-2/TRBV6-3 | few | CASSYGQMGQPQHF | TGTGCCAGCAGTTACGGTCAGATGGGTCAGCCCCAGCATTTT
- | TRBJ2-7 | TRBV12-3/TRBV12-4 | - | CASSLVAWGAGDEQYF | TGTGCCAGCAGTTTAGTAGCGTGGGGGGCTGGAGACGAGCAGTACTTC
TRBD1 | TRBJ2-3 | TRBV20-1 | - | CSARDHLLGQGSANTQYF | TGCAGTGCTAGAGATCATCTCTTGGGACAGGGTTCAGCAAATACGCAGTATTTT
- | TRBJ2-7 | TRBV15 | - | CATSRDSHHLVRVWEQYF | TGTGCCACCAGCAGAGATTCTCACCATCTGGTGAGGGTCTGGGAGCAGTACTTC
TRBD2 | TRBJ2-3 | TRBV29-1 | many | CSVAVAGGPSDTQYF | TGCAGCGTTGCAGTAGCGGGAGGGCCCTCAGATACGCAGTATTTT
- | TRBJ2-7 | TRBV2 | few | CASSDRASSYEQYF | TGTGCCAGCAGCGACCGGGCTTCCTCCTACGAGCAGTACTTC
TRBD1 | TRBJ1-2 | TRBV20-1 | few | CSARDRAYGDTF | TGCAGTGCTAGGGACAGGGCTTATGGCGACACCTTC
- | TRBJ2-2 | TRBV25-1 | many | CASRGHPNTGELFF | TGTGCCAGCCGGGGACACCCGAACACCGGGGAGCTGTTTTTT
- | TRBJ2-2 | TRBV29-1 | few | CSVGAGLGSGELFF | TGCAGCGTTGGGGCAGGCCTTGGGTCCGGGGAGCTGTTTTTT
- | TRBJ2-7 | TRBV4-1 | few | CASSTELPYEQYF | TGCGCCAGCAGCACGGAGCTTCCCTACGAGCAGTACTTC
- | TRBJ2-1 | TRBV20-1 | many | CTVHRGKDEQFF | TGCACCGTGCATAGGGGAAAGGATGAGCAGTTCTTC
TRBD2 | TRBJ2-3 | TRBV7-8 | many | CASSLVSGMTDTQYF | TGTGCCAGCAGCTTAGTCAGCGGGATGACAGATACGCAGTATTTT
TRBD2 | TRBJ2-1 | TRBV6-4 | many | CASKIPGLAGIYNEQFF | TGTGCCAGCAAAATCCCTGGACTAGCGGGGATCTACAATGAGCAGTTCTTC
- | TRBJ2-1 | TRBV20-1 | many | CSAQTGTSRYNEQFF | TGCAGTGCCCAGACCGGGACGTCACGTTACAATGAGCAGTTCTTC
TRBD2 | TRBJ2-7 | TRBV20-1 | - | CSASPSSGRSYEQYF | TGCAGTGCTAGCCCCTCTAGCGGTCGCTCCTACGAGCAGTACTTC
TRBD2 | TRBJ2-7 | TRBV10-3 | many | CAITQTSGMYEQYF | TGTGCCATCACCCAGACTAGCGGGATGTACGAGCAGTACTTC
TRBD2 | TRBJ2-1 | TRBV29-1 | many | CSVRFRGSAYNEQFF | TGCAGCGTCCGATTCCGCGGGAGTGCCTACAATGAGCAGTTCTTC
- | TRBJ1-1 | TRBV18 | - | CASTLRASNTEAFF | TGTGCCAGCACTCTACGGGCGAGCAACACTGAAGCTTTCTTT
TRBD2 | TRBJ2-5 | TRBV11-2 | few | CASSLLRLAEETQYF | TGTGCCAGCAGTCTCCTACGACTAGCGGAAGAGACCCAGTACTTC
TRBD2 | TRBJ2-1 | TRBV20-1 | few | CSADMRLATYNEQFF | TGCAGTGCTGACATGAGACTAGCGACCTACAATGAGCAGTTCTTC
- | TRBJ2-3 | TRBV29-1 | many | CSVGLRDISTDTQYF | TGCAGCGTCGGCCTCCGGGACATCAGCACAGATACGCAGTATTTT
TRBD2 | TRBJ2-1 | TRBV29-1 | few | CSVTGLDNYNEQFF | TGCAGCGTTACCGGACTAGATAATTACAATGAGCAGTTCTTC
TRBD1 | TRBJ1-2 | TRBV20-1 | many | CSATDRGYGYTF | TGCAGTGCTACCGACAGGGGTTATGGCTACACCTTC
- | TRBJ2-7 | TRBV5-1 | many | CASSGGSGSYEQYF | TGCGCCAGCAGTGGAGGGAGTGGCTCCTACGAGCAGTACTTC
- | TRBJ2-1 | TRBV10-3 | - | CAISEYPALADGQFF | TGTGCCATCAGTGAGTACCCGGCACTAGCAGATGGGCAGTTCTTC
- | TRBJ2-7 | TRBV12-3/TRBV12-4 | many | CASSPMMGEDSYEQYF | TGTGCCAGCAGTCCCATGATGGGGGAAGACTCCTACGAGCAGTACTTC
- | TRBJ2-5 | TRBV7-9 | many | CASSWAETQYF | TGTGCCAGCAGCTGGGCAGAGACCCAGTACTTC
- | TRBJ2-1 | TRBV5-1 | - | CASNQRASPSSYNEQFF | TGCGCCAGCAACCAACGGGCTAGCCCGAGCTCCTACAATGAGCAGTTCTTC
TRBD1 | TRBJ1-4 | TRBV5-5 | - | CASSSQTGVFSEKLFF | TGTGCCAGCAGCTCCCAAACAGGGGTATTCAGTGAAAAACTGTTTTTT
- | TRBJ1-3 | TRBV12-3/TRBV12-4 | - | CASTLDVFDSSGNTIYF | TGTGCCAGCACCTTAGACGTATTCGACAGCTCTGGAAACACCATATATTTT
- | TRBJ2-7 | TRBV7-2 | many | CASSVRDGSREQYF | TGTGCCAGCAGCGTACGGGACGGTTCTAGGGAGCAGTACTTC